A selection of T cell receptor beta chains follows, all from one sample in a study of shared clonotypes between healthy human individuals. Profiled with immunoSEQ multiplex PCR; TCRdb holds only in-frame clones, not every one. The sample lists about 680,000 clones, 92% occurring once. The sample consisted of naive CD8+ T cells sorted from blood. Receptors originate from a man between 25 and 39 years old in good health. CDR3s leave out the opening cysteine and the closing phenylalanine or tryptophan.

J gene	V gene	CDR3 protein
TRBJ2-3	TRBV28	ASSQLVLTSTDTQY
TRBJ2-2	TRBV29-1	SVVMESGELF
TRBJ2-5	TRBV4-3	ASSQRQEQETQY
TRBJ2-7	TRBV5-4	ASSLGTGGAYEQY
TRBJ2-7	TRBV7-2	ASSKLAVTSYEQY
TRBJ1-5	TRBV7-6	ASSLVAGGRNQPQH
TRBJ2-7	TRBV7-9	ASSLGTVSSYEQY
TRBJ2-1	TRBV19	ASSMGTSTKDEQF
TRBJ2-1	TRBV4-3	ASSQEPGSVYNEQF
TRBJ1-4	TRBV5-1	ASSGATGSNEKLF
TRBJ2-2	TRBV29-1	SAGLQDTGELF
TRBJ1-1	TRBV9	ASSVGAQSIYTEAF
TRBJ2-1	TRBV28	ASSFVVRRGEQF
TRBJ1-2	TRBV6-6	ASSYEGRDGYT
TRBJ2-1	TRBV19	ASSLYTAGNEQF
TRBJ1-4	TRBV5-8	ASSSGTASNEKLF
TRBJ2-5	TRBV6-5	ASSYPSGDRGETQY
TRBJ1-1	TRBV19	ASSLTGSGTEAF
TRBJ2-1	TRBV1	TSSFLREDRDEQF
TRBJ1-5	TRBV7-9	ASSPSGFRQPQH
TRBJ2-7	TRBV7-9	ASSPKAGRPYEQY
TRBJ2-1	TRBV5-1	ASSWGTSGRSSYNEQF
TRBJ2-5	TRBV25-1	ASRGWGLQETQY
TRBJ2-2	TRBV18	ASSPPSTNTGELF
TRBJ2-3	TRBV29-1	SVEDDTTSGKIDTQY
TRBJ1-2	TRBV4-3	ASSQGQGVLYGYT
TRBJ2-1	TRBV28	ASSYPLAGALNEQF